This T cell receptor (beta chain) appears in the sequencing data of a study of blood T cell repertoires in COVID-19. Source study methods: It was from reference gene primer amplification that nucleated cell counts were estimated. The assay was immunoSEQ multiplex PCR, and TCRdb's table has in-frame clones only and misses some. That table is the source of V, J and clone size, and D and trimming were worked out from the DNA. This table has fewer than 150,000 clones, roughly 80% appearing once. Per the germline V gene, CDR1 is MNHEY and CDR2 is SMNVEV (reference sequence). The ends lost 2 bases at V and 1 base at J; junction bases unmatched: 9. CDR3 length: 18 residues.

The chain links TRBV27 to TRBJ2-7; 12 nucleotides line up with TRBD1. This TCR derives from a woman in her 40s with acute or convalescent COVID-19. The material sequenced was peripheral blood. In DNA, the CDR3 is TGTGCCAGCAGTTTAACGTACCGGGACAGGGGGCGATCCTACGAGCAGTACTTC. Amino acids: CASSLTYRDRGRSYEQYF.